This T cell receptor beta chain was sequenced during a study of CD8 T cells in ankylosing spondylitis (dated by TCRdb to 2017 to 2019). Background on the whole study: The study profiled T cell receptor beta repertoires in healthy donors and ankylosing spondylitis patients to find disease-linked TCR variants. Peripheral blood was sampled, and synovial fluid was additionally collected from ankylosing spondylitis patients. In total, the full study cohort was made up of about 110 healthy donors and 20 to 25 ankylosing spondylitis patients.

Summary of the overall study and its limitations: Some of the motif variants had been reported before in the synovial fluid and blood of reactive arthritis patients, a finding that suggests common disease-initiation mechanisms. Blood from ankylosing spondylitis patients appeared to be characterized by a TCR beta motif made up of 8 or 9 highly homologous amino acid variants. The disease-linked clones had a CD8+ phenotype and were found at relatively low frequencies in peripheral blood. Significant enrichment of the disease-linked clones was reported in matched synovial fluid samples from ankylosing spondylitis patients.

This clonotype was seen ten or more times. It has no known antigen specificity. No base quality information exists; no much larger clone differs at one position. Counted from cysteine to phenylalanine, this CDR3 has 15 amino acids. Just the 45-base CDR3 DNA is kept, in frame starting at base 1. V gives up 5 bases and J gives up 5 bases, and the segment between their germline ends measures 16 bases. Sequencer: Illumina HiSeq 2500. Quantitative 5'-RACE with molecular barcodes was used to prepare TCR beta libraries. For the original study's pipeline: Disease-linked TCR variants were identified with a new computational method built on a probabilistic model of VDJ rearrangement. TCRdb reran the public reads through fastp at Q25 and MiXCR, keeping productive beta chains. Each record represents a unique CDR3 protein, reported with the most common genes and DNA among its rows. The V and J calls come from TCRdb's annotation, not from the publication. Across this sample there are around 150,000 distinct CDR3 sequences, with about a sixth seen only once. About 7.6% of the sample is taken by the ten largest.

The V and J segments used are TRBV12-3 or TRBV12-4 and TRBJ2-1, with the D gene call left open. Specimen: blood, either unsorted or a sorted T cell fraction (not recorded which). The receptor comes from a male donor with ankylosing spondylitis or in good health (not recorded which). The CDR3 region reads CASSAGRISDNEQFF. The DNA sequence follows: TGTGCCAGCAGTGCTGGACGAATCTCTGACAATGAGCAGTTCTTC.